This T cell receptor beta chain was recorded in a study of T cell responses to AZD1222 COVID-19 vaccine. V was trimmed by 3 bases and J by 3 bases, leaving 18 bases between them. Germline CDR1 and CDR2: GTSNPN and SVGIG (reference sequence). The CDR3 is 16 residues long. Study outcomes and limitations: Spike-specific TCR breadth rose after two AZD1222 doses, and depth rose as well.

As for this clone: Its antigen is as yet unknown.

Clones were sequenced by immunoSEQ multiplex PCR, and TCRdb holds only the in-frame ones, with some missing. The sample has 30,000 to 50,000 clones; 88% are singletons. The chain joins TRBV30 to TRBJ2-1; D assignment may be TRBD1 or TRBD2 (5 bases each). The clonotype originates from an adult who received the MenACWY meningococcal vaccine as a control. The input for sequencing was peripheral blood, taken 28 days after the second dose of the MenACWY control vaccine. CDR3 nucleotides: TGTGCCTGGAGAGGGTCTAGCAGGGATTTCTACAATGAGCAGTTCTTC. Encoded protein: CAWRGSSRDFYNEQFF.